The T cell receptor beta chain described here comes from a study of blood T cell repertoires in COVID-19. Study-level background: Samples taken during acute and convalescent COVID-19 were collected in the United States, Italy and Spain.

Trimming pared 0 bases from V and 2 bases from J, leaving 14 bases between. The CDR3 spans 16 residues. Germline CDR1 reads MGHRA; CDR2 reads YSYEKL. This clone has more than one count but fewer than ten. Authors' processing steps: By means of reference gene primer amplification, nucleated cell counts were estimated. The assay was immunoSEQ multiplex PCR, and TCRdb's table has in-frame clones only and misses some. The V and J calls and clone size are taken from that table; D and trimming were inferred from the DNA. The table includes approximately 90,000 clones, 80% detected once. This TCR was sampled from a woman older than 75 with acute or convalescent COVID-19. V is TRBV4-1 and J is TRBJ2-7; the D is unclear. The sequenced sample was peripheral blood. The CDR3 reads CASSQDLGSRTYEQYF. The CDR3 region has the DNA TGCGCCAGCAGCCAAGATCTTGGCAGCAGGACCTACGAGCAGTACTTC.